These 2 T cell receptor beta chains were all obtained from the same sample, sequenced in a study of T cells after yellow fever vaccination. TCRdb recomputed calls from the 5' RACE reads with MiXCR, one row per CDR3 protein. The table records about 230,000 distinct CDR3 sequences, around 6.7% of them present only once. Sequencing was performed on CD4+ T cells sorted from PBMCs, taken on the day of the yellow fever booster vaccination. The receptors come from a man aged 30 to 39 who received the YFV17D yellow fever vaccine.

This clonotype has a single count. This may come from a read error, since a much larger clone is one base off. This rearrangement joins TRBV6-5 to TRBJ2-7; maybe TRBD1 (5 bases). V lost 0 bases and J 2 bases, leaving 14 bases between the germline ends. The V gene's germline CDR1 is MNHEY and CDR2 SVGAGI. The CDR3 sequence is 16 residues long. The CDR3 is CASSYSIGSGTYEQYF. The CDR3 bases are TGTGCCAGCAGTTACTCGATTGGGTCAGGGACCTACGAGCAGTACTTC.

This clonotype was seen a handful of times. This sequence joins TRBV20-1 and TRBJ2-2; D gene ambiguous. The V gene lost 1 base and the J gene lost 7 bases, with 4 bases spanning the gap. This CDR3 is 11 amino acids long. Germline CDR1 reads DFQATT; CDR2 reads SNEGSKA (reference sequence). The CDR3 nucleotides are TGCAGTGCTAGAGGAGTCGGGGAGCTGTTTTTT. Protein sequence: CSARGVGELFF.